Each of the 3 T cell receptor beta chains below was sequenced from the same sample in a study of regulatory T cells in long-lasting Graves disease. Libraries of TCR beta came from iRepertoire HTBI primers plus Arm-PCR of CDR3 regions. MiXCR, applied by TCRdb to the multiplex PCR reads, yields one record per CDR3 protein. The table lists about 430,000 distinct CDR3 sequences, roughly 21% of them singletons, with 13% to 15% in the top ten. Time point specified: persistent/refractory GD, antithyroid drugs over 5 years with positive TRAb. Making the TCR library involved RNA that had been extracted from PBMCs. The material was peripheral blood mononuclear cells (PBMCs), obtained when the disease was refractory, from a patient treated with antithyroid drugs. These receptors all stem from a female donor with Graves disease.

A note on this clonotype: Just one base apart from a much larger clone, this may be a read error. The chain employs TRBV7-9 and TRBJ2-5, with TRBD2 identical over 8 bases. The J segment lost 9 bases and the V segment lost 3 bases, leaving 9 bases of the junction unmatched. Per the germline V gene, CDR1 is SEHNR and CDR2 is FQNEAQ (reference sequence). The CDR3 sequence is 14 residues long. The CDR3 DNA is TGTGCCAGCAGCTTCGTCCGGGAGGGGGAGGCCCAGTACTTC. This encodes CASSFVREGEAQYF. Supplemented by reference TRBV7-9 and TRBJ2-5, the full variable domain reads DTGVSQNPRHKITKRGQNVTFRCDPISEHNRLYWYRQTLGQGPEFLTYFQNEAQLEKSRLLSDRFSAERPKGSFSTLEIQRTEQGDSAMYLCASSFVREGEAQYFGPGTRLLVL.

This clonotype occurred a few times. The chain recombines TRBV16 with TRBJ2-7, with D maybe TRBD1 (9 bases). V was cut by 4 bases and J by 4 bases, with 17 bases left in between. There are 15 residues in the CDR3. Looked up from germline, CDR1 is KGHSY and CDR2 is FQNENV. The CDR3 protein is CASSRRGDRDYEQYF. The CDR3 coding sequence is TGTGCCAGCAGCCGGCGGGGGGACAGGGATTACGAGCAGTACTTC.

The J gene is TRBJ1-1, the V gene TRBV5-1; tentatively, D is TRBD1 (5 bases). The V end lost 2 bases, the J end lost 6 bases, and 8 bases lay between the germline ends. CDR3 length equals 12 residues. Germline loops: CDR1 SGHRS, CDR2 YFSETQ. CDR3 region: CASSLPGAEAFF. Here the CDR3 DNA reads TGCGCCAGCAGCTTACCGGGGGCTGAAGCTTTCTTT.